A single sample gave rise to the 30 T cell receptor beta chains below, sequenced in a study of T-cell reconstitution after alpha-beta-depleted transplantation in children. Library preparation (for TCRbeta) was performed with unique molecular identifiers. From the PCR reads, TCRdb called clonotypes with MiXCR, one entry per CDR3 protein. The data contain approximately 640,000 distinct CDR3 sequences, roughly 17% of them singletons. The sequences come from PBMCs from the stem cell graft donor, collected from the stem cell graft. Receptor source: a human donor who donated a stem cell graft to a child with acute myeloid leukemia.

In this sample, this clonotype turned up a few times. The chain employs TRBV7-2 and TRBJ2-7, with D perhaps TRBD1 or TRBD2 (5 bases each). The germline gives CDR1 SGHTA, CDR2 FQGNSA. CDR3 length equals 15 residues. The ends were cut back, 3 bases at V and 4 bases at J, with 16 bases in the middle. The CDR3 reads CASSFGSGARYEQYF. As DNA, the CDR3 is TGTGCCAGCAGCTTTGGGTCCGGGGCCCGGTACGAGCAGTACTTC.

This clonotype was seen many times. V gene TRBV5-6 combines with J gene TRBJ2-5; D possibly corresponds to TRBD1 (5 bases). Trimming shortened V by 0 bases and J by 8 bases, and 14 bases separated the two germline ends. Germline CDR1 is SGHDT and CDR2 is YYEEEE. This CDR3 spans 14 amino acids. CDR3 sequence reads: CASSLEGVRGTQYF. Here the CDR3 DNA reads TGTGCCAGCAGCTTGGAAGGGGTCAGAGGAACCCAGTACTTC.

Many counts were recorded for this clonotype. The V and J genes are TRBV5-1 and TRBJ2-1; tentatively, D is TRBD1 or TRBD2 (5 bases each). V lost 3 bases and J lost 9, with 19 bases in between. There are 15 residues in the CDR3. Germline V lookup: CDR1 SGHRS, CDR2 YFSETQ. CDR3 residues: CASSYGWDGTSEQFF. Here the CDR3 DNA reads TGCGCCAGCAGCTATGGGTGGGACGGCACCAGTGAGCAGTTCTTC.

In this sample, this clonotype turned up many times. The V gene is TRBV7-2, the J gene TRBJ2-7, with D possibly TRBD1 on 6 matching bases. V was pared by 4 bases and J by 6 bases, with 13 bases between. The CDR3 length is 13 residues. Germline V CDR1 and CDR2: SGHTA, FQGNSA. The CDR3 loop reads CASSSDRFGEQYF. In DNA, the CDR3 is TGTGCCAGCAGCTCCGACAGGTTTGGCGAGCAGTACTTC.

This clonotype was seen at least ten times. The rearrangement links TRBV24-1 to TRBJ2-1; TRBD1 matches 7 bases. V lost 5 bases and J lost 5; bases outside the gene matches: 8. Germline V CDR1 and CDR2: KGHDR, SFDVKD. The CDR3 totals 15 residues. Written as DNA, the CDR3 is TGTGCCACCAGTGCGCTGGGGCAGGGGGACAATGAGCAGTTCTTC. This gives the protein CATSALGQGDNEQFF.

This clonotype was recorded at least ten times. The chain has TRBV29-1 and TRBJ1-1; D perhaps matches TRBD1 (5 bases). V lost 4 bases and J 0 bases, leaving 15 bases between the germline ends. Germline V gene sequence: CDR1 SQVTM, CDR2 ANQGSEA. The CDR3 runs to 15 residues. The CDR3 DNA is TGCAGCGTTGTGACTCCAGGACACATGAACACTGAAGCTTTCTTT. This gives the protein CSVVTPGHMNTEAFF.

In its sample, this clonotype was seen many times. The junction departs from the called germline gene at one end, perhaps through a read error. The chain carries TRBV20-1 and TRBJ2-3; TRBD2 aligns across 9 bases. From germline, CDR1 is DFQATT and CDR2 SNEGSKA (reference sequence). The CDR3 extends over 12 amino acids. The CDR3 DNA is TGCAGCGCTAGCGGGGAGACAGATACGCAGTATTTT. This codes for CSASGETDTQYF.

This clonotype was seen ten or more times. The chain is built from TRBV20-1 and TRBJ1-5; TRBD1 aligns across 9 bases. J was trimmed by 10 bases and V by 2 bases; bases with no gene match: 9. Looked up from germline, CDR1 is DFQATT and CDR2 is SNEGSKA (reference sequence). The CDR3 loop spans 14 amino acids. The CDR3 spells CSARSRDRDDPQHF. For the CDR3, the DNA is TGCAGTGCTAGATCTAGGGACAGGGACGATCCCCAGCATTTT.

The CDR3 spells CASSLGTRTEAFF. CDR3 DNA sequence: TGTGCCAGCAGCCTAGGGACTCGGACTGAAGCTTTCTTT. The chain uses TRBV7-9 and TRBJ1-1; a weak D match, TRBD1 (5 bases). The CDR3 is 13 amino acids. V lost 5 bases, J lost 5 bases, and 12 bases lay in between. In germline, CDR1 is SEHNR, CDR2 FQNEAQ (reference sequence).

In its sample, this clonotype was seen a few times. The chain recombines TRBV7-2 with TRBJ1-3, with 8 nucleotides matching TRBD1. Germline V gene sequence: CDR1 SGHTA, CDR2 FQGNSA. The CDR3 sequence is 17 residues long. V shed 3 bases, J shed 0 bases, and the junction held 7 bases outside the gene matches. CDR3 sequence: CASSFRDRRTSGNTIYF. The CDR3 coding sequence is TGTGCCAGCAGCTTCCGGGACAGGCGAACCTCTGGAAACACCATATATTTT.

The gene calls are TRBV20-1 and TRBJ1-2; D is uncertain. Germline CDR1 reads DFQATT; CDR2 reads SNEGSKA (reference sequence). The CDR3 loop spans 15 amino acids. V dropped 0 bases and J dropped 5 bases, with 16 bases sitting between them. The chain's CDR3 is CSARDIHGTPYGYTF. CDR3 DNA: TGCAGTGCTAGAGATATACATGGAACGCCATATGGCTACACCTTC.

This clonotype was recorded at least ten times. V gene TRBV25-1 combines with J gene TRBJ2-5; 7 bases fit TRBD1. Trimming removed 4 bases from V and 5 bases from J; junction bases left unmatched: 7. CDR1 MGHDK and CDR2 SYGVNS come from the germline V gene. The CDR3 covers 14 residues. Here the CDR3 reads CASSATGWVETQYF. DNA for the CDR3: TGTGCCAGCAGTGCGACAGGGTGGGTCGAGACCCAGTACTTC. The full variable domain, rest sourced from reference TRBV25-1 and TRBJ2-5, is EADIYQTPRYLVIGTGKKITLECSQTMGHDKMYWYQQDPGMELHLIHYSYGVNSTEKGDLSSESTVSRIRTEHFPLTLESARPSHTSQYLCASSATGWVETQYFGPGTRLLVL.

This clonotype was seen repeatedly, ten times or more. The CDR3 bases are TGCAGCGTTGAAGAAGGAGTGGCGGCTACCTACGAGCAGTACTTC. It is translated as CSVEEGVAATYEQYF. The chain is built from TRBV29-1 and TRBJ2-7, with D unclear. This CDR3 spans 15 amino acids. Germline lookup yields CDR1 SQVTM and CDR2 ANQGSEA. Trimming cost V 0 bases and J 2 bases, with 14 bases left between them.

This clonotype was detected many times. V gene TRBV20-1 combines with J gene TRBJ2-5; 9 bases map to TRBD2. This CDR3 spans 15 amino acids. Trimming took 0 bases from V and 1 from J; bases not matched to a gene: 3. CDR1 DFQATT and CDR2 SNEGSKA come from the germline V gene (reference sequence). This CDR3 is CSARDRGGVQETQYF. The CDR3 DNA reads TGCAGTGCTAGAGATCGCGGGGGGGTCCAAGAGACCCAGTACTTC.

V usage is TRBV20-1 and J usage is TRBJ1-1, with a weak D call TRBD1 (6 bases). The V gene's germline CDR1 is DFQATT and CDR2 SNEGSKA (reference sequence). This CDR3 spans 15 amino acids. Trimming pared 1 base from V and 3 bases from J, leaving 15 bases between. In nucleotides, the CDR3 is TGCAGTGCTAGAGCTGCAGGGGCGGGACACACTGAAGCTTTCTTT. Its protein product is CSARAAGAGHTEAFF.

The chain couples TRBV20-1 to TRBJ2-7; D might be TRBD1 (5 bases). CDR1 and CDR2 (germline): DFQATT, SNEGSKA (reference sequence). The CDR3 contains 14 residues. V was clipped by 3 bases and J by 0 bases, with 12 bases between them. Here the CDR3 DNA reads TGCAGTGCTAGTAGAGATGACAGCTCCTACGAGCAGTACTTC. Amino acids: CSASRDDSSYEQYF.

The J gene is TRBJ2-7, the V gene TRBV5-1; 10 bases match TRBD1. The V and J ends lost 2 bases and 4 bases, in that order; junction bases with no gene match: 6. The germline CDR1 and CDR2 sequences are SGHRS and YFSETQ. The CDR3 has 15 residues. The CDR3 DNA is TGCGCCAGCAGCTTAGGGGACAGGGGCACATACGAGCAGTACGTC. Translation gives CASSLGDRGTYEQYV.

This clonotype was recorded at least ten times. J is TRBJ1-6 and V is TRBV20-1; D is uncertain. The CDR3 runs to 12 residues. V lost 4 bases, J lost 4 bases, and 5 bases lay in between. Germline lookup yields CDR1 DFQATT and CDR2 SNEGSKA (reference sequence). DNA of the CDR3: TGCAGTGCTAAACGGTATAATTCACCCCTCCACTTT. It yields the protein CSAKRYNSPLHF.

V is TRBV7-9 and J is TRBJ1-1, with D possibly being TRBD1 (6 bases). Trimming removed 5 bases from V and 8 bases from J, with 15 bases in between. Germline assignment: CDR1 SEHNR and CDR2 FQNEAQ (reference sequence). The CDR3 contains 13 residues. The CDR3 DNA is TGTGCCAGCAGCCCACATGGGACATTGGAAGCTTTCTTT. It translates to CASSPHGTLEAFF.

This CDR3 is CASSLTINVGTDTQYF. In DNA form, the CDR3 reads TGTGCCAGCAGCTTAACTATCAACGTCGGCACAGATACGCAGTATTTT. J is TRBJ2-3 and V is TRBV11-1; D not resolved. The germline gives CDR1 SGHAT, CDR2 FQDESV (reference sequence). CDR3 size: 16 residues. Deletions cut 2 bases from V and 1 base from J, with 13 bases between.

This clonotype has more than one count but fewer than ten. The chain joins TRBV20-1 to TRBJ1-4, with unresolved D. Trimming shortened V by 0 bases and J by 4 bases, and 18 bases separated the two germline ends. This CDR3 contains 17 residues. CDR1 is DFQATT, CDR2 SNEGSKA, per germline (reference sequence). The CDR3 loop is CSARDPGRGLDNEKLFF. In DNA, the CDR3 is TGCAGTGCTAGAGATCCCGGGCGGGGTCTGGATAATGAAAAACTGTTTTTT.

The sample holds many counts of this clonotype. The J gene is TRBJ2-7, the V gene TRBV7-2; 7 bases fit TRBD1. Per germline, CDR1 SGHTA and CDR2 FQGNSA. CDR3 length equals 14 residues. The V and J ends lost 5 bases and 7 bases, in that order; junction bases with no gene match: 11. The CDR3 nucleotides are TGTGCCAGCAGCCCGACGGGACAGCCCTCAGAGCAGTACTTC. It translates to CASSPTGQPSEQYF.

This clonotype turned up a few times. The genes are TRBV20-1 and TRBJ2-5, with 7 nucleotides matching TRBD2. The CDR3 extends over 17 amino acids. CDR1 is DFQATT and CDR2 is SNEGSKA in the germline V gene (reference sequence). Germline trimming cut 2 bases from V and 3 bases from J; bases unmatched to any gene: 15. The CDR3 is CSARPLGEGREEETQYF. The CDR3 nucleotides read TGCAGTGCTAGACCCCTGGGGGAGGGGCGAGAGGAAGAGACCCAGTACTTC.

V gene TRBV5-1 combines with J gene TRBJ2-7, with 7 bases identical to TRBD1. This CDR3 is built from 14 residues. J gave up 2 bases and V 4 bases, and 6 bases lay outside the gene matches. Germline loops: CDR1 SGHRS, CDR2 YFSETQ. In DNA, the CDR3 is TGCGCCAGCAGCCGAAGGGACAGCCCCTACGAGCAGTACTTC. Translated: CASSRRDSPYEQYF.

The rearrangement links TRBV3-1 to TRBJ2-3; the D gene is possibly TRBD1 (6 bases). From germline, CDR1 is LGHDT and CDR2 YNNKEL (reference sequence). This CDR3 has 15 residues. Trimming took off 2 bases at V and 4 bases at J, with 13 bases between the two ends. CDR3 amino acids: CASSQRGTYPDTQYF. The CDR3 DNA sequence: TGTGCCAGCAGCCAAAGGGGGACATACCCAGATACGCAGTATTTT.

This clonotype showed up just a few times. The rearrangement uses TRBV12-3 or TRBV12-4 and TRBJ2-3, with a tentative D call TRBD2 (5 bases). Trimming shortened V by 6 bases and J by 3 bases, and 16 bases separated the two germline ends. The CDR3 totals 15 residues. CDR3 amino acids: CASSPPGIPTDTQYF. The CDR3 coding sequence is TGTGCCAGCAGCCCCCCGGGGATACCAACAGATACGCAGTATTTT.

On this clonotype itself: This clone may be a read error of a much larger clone one base away. The CDR3 carries no conserved terminal phenylalanine or tryptophan, so it likely arises from a read error. The chain couples TRBV6-2 or TRBV6-3 to TRBJ2-1, with D tentatively TRBD2 (6 bases). The CDR3 runs 16 residues. The V gene's germline CDR1 is MNHEY and CDR2 SVGEGT. The ends were cut back, 0 bases at V and 4 bases at J, with 13 bases in the middle. CDR3 bases: TGTGCCAGCAGTTACTCAGGGGTCGGGGGTTACAATGAGCAGTTCTCC. This translates into CASSYSGVGGYNEQFS.

There are many counts of this clonotype. The CDR3 DNA sequence: TGCAGTGCTAGAGATGGTGGACAGAACACCGGGGAGCTGTTTTTT. Protein product: CSARDGGQNTGELFF. J is TRBJ2-2 and V is TRBV20-1; weak D call: TRBD1 (5 bases). This CDR3 comprises 15 residues. The ends were cut back, 0 bases at V and 1 base at J, with 9 bases in the middle. Germline V lookup: CDR1 DFQATT, CDR2 SNEGSKA (reference sequence).

The V gene is TRBV7-2, the J gene TRBJ2-3; tentatively, D is TRBD1 (5 bases). The CDR3 has 15 residues. Germline CDR1 and CDR2: SGHTA and FQGNSA. Trimming took off 2 bases at V and 6 bases at J, with 15 bases between the two ends. CDR3 region: CASSLNRIGSDTQYF. The CDR3 DNA reads TGTGCCAGCAGCTTAAACAGGATTGGCTCGGATACGCAGTATTTT.

In its sample, this clonotype was seen many times. The junction and the germline gene differ at one end; a read error may be behind it. The gene calls are TRBV29-1 and TRBJ1-5, with TRBD1 as a possible D gene (6 bases). The CDR3 is made up of 16 amino acids. CDR1 is SQVTM and CDR2 is ANQGSEA in the germline V gene. The CDR3 DNA sequence: TGCAGCGTTGAAGATCTCAGGGGCCTTAGCCATCAGCCCCAGCATTTT. Protein: CSVEDLRGLSHQPQHF. The whole variable domain, filled in from reference TRBV29-1 and TRBJ1-5, reads SAVISQKPSRDICQRGTSLTIQCQVDSQVTMMFWYRQQPGQSLTLIATANQGSEATYESGFVIDKFPISRPNLTFSTLTVSNMSPEDSSIYLCSVEDLRGLSHQPQHFGDGTRLSIL.